Below are 14 T cell receptor beta chains sequenced from a single sample in a study of T cell changes during pregnancy in multiple sclerosis. The assay was immunoSEQ multiplex PCR, and TCRdb's table has in-frame clones only and misses some. The sample has 30,000 to 45,000 clones; roughly 92% are singletons. Sequenced material: peripheral blood, taken before pregnancy. The receptors stem from a female donor with multiple sclerosis, enrolled in a pregnancy study.

Here the CDR3 DNA reads TGTGCCAGCAGTTTAGGCGCTAGCGGATACAATGAGCAGTTCTTC. This gives the protein CASSLGASGYNEQFF. V is TRBV28 and J is TRBJ2-1, with 7 bases lining up with TRBD2. V was pared by 2 bases and J by 4 bases, with 5 bases of the junction left unmatched. This CDR3 spans 15 amino acids. The germline CDR1 and CDR2 sequences are MDHEN and SYDVKM.

The genes are TRBV27 and TRBJ1-1; 11 bases match TRBD1. The CDR3 is 14 amino acids. With V trimmed by 4 bases and J by 7 bases, 5 bases remained unmatched. Germline lookup yields CDR1 MNHEY and CDR2 SMNVEV (reference sequence). For the CDR3, the DNA is TGTGCCAGCAGTTGGGGGACAGGGGGAAATGAAGCTTTCTTT. Its translation: CASSWGTGGNEAFF.

This rearrangement joins TRBV19 to TRBJ2-1; D unresolved. Trimming took 2 bases from V and 3 from J, leaving 5 bases between them. CDR3 length: 13 amino acids. Germline CDR1 reads LNHDA; CDR2 reads SQIVND (reference sequence). The CDR3 DNA is TGTGCCAGTAGTATAAACAGCTACAATGAGCAGTTCTTC. It yields the protein CASSINSYNEQFF.

The gene calls are TRBV9 and TRBJ2-2, with 10 bases lining up with TRBD1. Germline V gene data show CDR1 as SGDLS and CDR2 as YYNGEE. The V and J ends lost 4 bases and 4 bases, in that order; junction bases with no gene match: 7. The CDR3 totals 16 residues. The CDR3 DNA reads TGTGCCAGCAGCTTAAGGGGACAGGGGTCCACCGGGGAGCTGTTTTTT. This gives the protein CASSLRGQGSTGELFF.

The sample holds one count of this clone. Here the CDR3 reads CASSRDSEETQYF. The CDR3 coding sequence is TGTGCCAGCTCACGGGACAGTGAAGAGACCCAGTACTTC. This chain connects TRBV18 to TRBJ2-5; 7 bases agree with TRBD1. The germline gives CDR1 KGHSH, CDR2 LQKENI. The CDR3 contains 13 residues. V was pared by 4 bases and J by 3 bases, with 2 bases of the junction left unmatched.

Here the CDR3 DNA reads TGTGCCAGTAGTGAGAGGTCCTACAATGAGCAGTTCTTC. This gives the protein CASSERSYNEQFF. The genes are TRBV9 and TRBJ2-1; D uncertain. Germline CDR1 is SGDLS and CDR2 is YYNGEE. The CDR3 extends over 13 amino acids. V was pared by 8 bases and J by 1 base, with 10 bases between. The variable domain in full, with the rest retrieved from reference TRBV9 and TRBJ2-1, is DSGVTQTPKHLITATGQRVTLRCSPRSGDLSVYWYQQSLDQGLQFLIQYYNGEERAKGNILERFSAQQFPDLHSELNLSSLELGDSALYFCASSERSYNEQFFGPGTRLTVL.

The V gene is TRBV28, the J gene TRBJ2-6, with 11 bases aligning to TRBD2. With V trimmed by 1 base and J by 0 bases, 2 bases remained unmatched. The V gene's germline CDR1 is MDHEN and CDR2 SYDVKM. CDR3 length equals 18 residues. CDR3 in amino acids: CASSLYLAGGSGANVLTF. In nucleotides, the CDR3 is TGTGCCAGCAGTTTATATCTAGCGGGGGGCTCTGGGGCCAACGTCCTGACTTTC.

This clone was detected only a few times. The chain recombines TRBV2 with TRBJ1-1, with TRBD1 matching over 7 bases. V gave up 8 bases and J gave up 3 bases; unmatched junction bases: 6. Germline loops: CDR1 SNHLY, CDR2 FYNNEI. The CDR3 contains 13 residues. CDR3 nucleotides: TGTGCCAGCGGGCAGGGGGAGGACACTGAAGCTTTCTTT. Its translation: CASGQGEDTEAFF.

The chain uses TRBV4-2 and TRBJ2-1; 13 bases agree with TRBD2. CDR1 and CDR2 (germline): LGHNA, YNFKEQ. Trimming took 4 bases from V and 8 from J; bases not matched to a gene: 11. This CDR3 is built from 17 residues. For the CDR3, the DNA is TGTGCCAGCAGCCTTACTACTAGCGGGAGGGCCGTCGATGAGCAGTTCTTC. This encodes CASSLTTSGRAVDEQFF.

The chain uses TRBV7-9 and TRBJ1-1; 7 bases are a match to TRBD1. This CDR3 is 15 amino acids long. CDR1 and CDR2 (germline): SEHNR, FQNEAQ (reference sequence). Trimming took 0 bases from V and 5 from J; bases not matched to a gene: 6. Written as DNA, the CDR3 is TGTGCCAGCAGCTTAGCCGCAGGGACAGTGACTGAAGCTTTCTTT. It is translated as CASSLAAGTVTEAFF.

The chain recombines TRBV5-4 with TRBJ1-1, with no clear D. The V and J ends lost 0 bases and 0 bases respectively, with 6 bases between them. Per germline, CDR1 SGHNT and CDR2 YYREEE (reference sequence). This CDR3 comprises 14 residues. The chain's CDR3 is CASSLGQMNTEAFF. For the CDR3, the DNA is TGTGCCAGCAGCTTGGGACAAATGAACACTGAAGCTTTCTTT.

This rearrangement joins TRBV5-5 to TRBJ2-7; TRBD2 matches at 11 bases. The V gene's germline CDR1 is SGHKS and CDR2 YYEKEE (reference sequence). After removal of 6 bases from V and 3 bases from J, the junction contained 20 bases not matched to a gene. This CDR3 has 19 residues. CDR3 loop: CASTKSGGLAARSDYEQYF. Here the CDR3 DNA reads TGTGCCAGCACCAAGTCGGGGGGACTAGCGGCCCGAAGCGACTACGAGCAGTACTTC.

This clone was counted a few times. The chain is built from TRBV11-1 and TRBJ1-1, with TRBD1 matching 7 bases. Germline V CDR1 and CDR2: SGHAT, FQDESV (reference sequence). This CDR3 region has 13 residues. V shed 3 bases, J shed 3 bases, and the junction held 1 base outside the gene matches. CDR3 DNA sequence: TGTGCCAGCAGCTTTGACAGGGACACTGAAGCTTTCTTT. Translating gives CASSFDRDTEAFF.

The gene calls are TRBV30 and TRBJ1-5, with D tentatively TRBD1 (6 bases). Germline CDR1 reads GTSNPN; CDR2 reads SVGIG (reference sequence). The V gene lost 2 bases and the J gene lost 4 bases, with 9 bases spanning the gap. This CDR3 is built from 13 residues. CDR3 sequence (DNA): TGTGCCTGGAGTTCAGGGGCGAATCAGCCCCAGCATTTT. It encodes CAWSSGANQPQHF.